This T cell receptor beta chain was documented in a study of breast tumors, draining lymph nodes, adjacent tissues (dated by TCRdb to about 2016). Regarding the research as a whole: TCR beta repertoires were compared across tumor, adjacent nontumor tissue and axillary lymph nodes obtained from breast cancer patients. The study was designed to assess the relationships and possible T-cell exchange between tumor, surrounding tissue and draining lymph node repertoires in human breast cancer. Study-level results and caveats: Tumors showed preferential V and J gene usage, and their T-cell repertoire diversity fell below that of lymph nodes yet above that of nontumor tissue. The data were considered consistent with the idea that most tumor T cells come from the lymph node and then expand in tumor tissue. The study presented the conclusion that tumor T cells originate in lymph nodes as consistent with a hypothesis, not as something directly demonstrated. Tumor and nontumor tissue repertoires were found to be significantly more similar in luminal-like than in basal-like breast cancer.

Concerning this clonotype itself: Its antigen target is currently unknown. One end of the junction fails to match germline, which may point to a read error.

The sample was run on an Illumina HiSeq 2000. Multiplex PCR amplification was used to build the TCR beta chain libraries. High-throughput sequencing was used to analyze the amplified TCR beta chain products. TCRdb reworked the public reads: Q25 trimming with fastp, MiXCR clone assembly, productive beta chains retained. One record per CDR3 amino acid sequence lists the most common genes and DNA. For this sample the table gives over 60,000 distinct CDR3 sequences, of which roughly 57% were detected only once. 15% to 20% of the sample lies in the top ten. CDR1 LNHDA and CDR2 SQIVND were looked up in the germline V gene (reference sequence). From the cysteine up to the phenylalanine, the CDR3 has a length of 15 residues. Only the CDR3 region is kept as DNA, spanning 45 bases read in frame from base 1.

The sequence joins TRBV19 to TRBJ2-2; possibly the D gene is TRBD2, per 6 matching bases. The sample comprised breast tumor tissue. The clonotype originates from a female donor with breast cancer. Some clones in this sample may be carry-over from other donors' samples. The CDR3 sequence is CASSLDGTDTGELFF. The nucleotides read TGTGCCAGTAGTTTAGACGGGACTGACACCGGGGAGCTGTTTTTT. The full variable domain, completed from the reference TRBV19 and TRBJ2-2 proteins outside the CDR3, reads DGGITQSPKYLFRKEGQNVTLSCEQNLNHDAMYWYRQDPGQGLRLIYYSQIVNDFQKGDIAEGYSVSREKKESFPLTVTSAQKNPTAFYLCASSLDGTDTGELFFGEGSRLTVL.